These T cell receptor beta chains were read from a single sample in a study of T cells in Graves' hyperthyroidism and ophthalmopathy. One entry per CDR3 protein results from TCRdb running MiXCR on the multiplex PCR reads. In the table there are 550,000 to 700,000 distinct CDR3 sequences, roughly 46% of which are singletons. The sample was peripheral blood or thyroid tissue (not recorded which). These receptors were collected from an adult woman with Graves' disease, either hyperthyroidism or ophthalmopathy (not recorded which). Both conserved end residues are part of each CDR3. D genes are given only for firm matches. Size is omitted from some rows. Given values are once, few, many or a class for expanded clones.

TRBJ2-5 | few | TRBV9 | TRBD1 | TGTGCCAGCAGCCCACGGACAGGGGCACAAGAGACCCAGTACTTC | CASSPRTGAQETQYF
TRBJ2-7 | . | TRBV20-1 | TRBD2 | TGCAACGCTGGGGACCCTAGCGGGAGCATCGACGAGCAGTACTTC | CNAGDPSGSIDEQYF
TRBJ2-2 | many | TRBV5-1 | . | TGCGCCAGCAGCTTGGGTCAGGCTGGGACCGGGGAGCTGTTTTTT | CASSLGQAGTGELFF
TRBJ2-7 | many | TRBV19 | . | TGTGCCAGTAGTCCTTTAGACGGACACTCCTACGAGCAGTACTTC | CASSPLDGHSYEQYF
TRBJ1-2 | many | TRBV9 | . | TGTGCCAGCAGCGGCCAAAATTTGGGGTATGGCTACACCTTC | CASSGQNLGYGYTF
TRBJ1-1 | many | TRBV7-6 | . | TGTGCCAGCAGCTCCGAAGGGTGGAGAACTGAAGCTTTCTTT | CASSSEGWRTEAFF
TRBJ1-2 | few | TRBV7-9 | . | TGTGCCAGCAGCGACAGTCCCTCCGCGGGCTACACCTTC | CASSDSPSAGYTF
TRBJ1-5 | . | TRBV2 | TRBD1 | TGTGCCAGCAGTGAAGGGCGACAGGGGAATTTTCAGCCCCAGCATTTT | CASSEGRQGNFQPQHF
TRBJ1-1 | . | TRBV13 | TRBD1 | TGTGCCAGCAGCTTGGGGGGACAGCGAGGTGCGGCTTTCTTT | CASSLGGQRGAAFF
TRBJ1-4 | . | TRBV5-4 | . | TGTGCCAGCAGCCCGGAAGGGCCCCGGGATGAAAAACTGTTTTTT | CASSPEGPRDEKLFF
TRBJ2-2 | few | TRBV2 | . | TGTGCCAGCAGTGCACGATCCAGGAACACCGGGGAGCTGTTTTTT | CASSARSRNTGELFF
TRBJ2-6 | . | TRBV19 | TRBD2 | TGTGCCAGTAGTATTTCCGGGGGGTACTCTGGGGCCAACGTCCTGACTTTC | CASSISGGYSGANVLTF
TRBJ2-7 | few | TRBV10-3 | . | TGTGCCATCAGTGAGTCGATAGGAGCCTACGAGCAGTACTTC | CAISESIGAYEQYF
TRBJ1-3 | . | TRBV20-1 | TRBD1 | TGCAGTTCGAAGGGGGGACAGGGGGCACCCGGAAACACCATATATTTT | CSSKGGQGAPGNTIYF
TRBJ2-7 | many | TRBV20-1 | . | TGCAGTGCTAGAGGCAGAATCAACGAGCAGTACTTC | CSARGRINEQYF
TRBJ2-7 | once | TRBV20-1 | . | TGCAGTGCTCCAACTAGGGAGCAGTACTTC | CSAPTREQYF
TRBJ1-2 | . | TRBV7-8 | TRBD1 | TGTGCCACCAGCTTAGTGGACAGGGGCTATGGCTACACCTTC | CATSLVDRGYGYTF
TRBJ1-6 | . | TRBV10-3 | . | TGTGCCAGCAGCGCGAGTCGAGATTATGCGCCCCTCCACTTT | CASSASRDYAPLHF
TRBJ1-1 | many | TRBV25-1 | . | TGTGCCAGCAAGCGGGGATCCGGATCTGAAGCTTTCTTT | CASKRGSGSEAFF
TRBJ2-2 | many | TRBV7-2 | TRBD2 | TGTGCCAGCAGCCTGGGGCCAGCGGGACTCACCGGGGAGCTGTTTTTT | CASSLGPAGLTGELFF
TRBJ2-7 | . | TRBV2 | TRBD2 | TGTGCCAGTGGTAGCGGGCGCTCCTACGAGCAGTACTTC | CASGSGRSYEQYF
TRBJ2-7 | . | TRBV10-3 | TRBD2 | TGTGCCATCAGAGTAGCGGGGAGCTCCTACGAGCAGTACTTC | CAIRVAGSSYEQYF